This paragraph covers one TCR beta chain sequence. This record belongs to a study of blood T cells in healthy people across ages. Germline V CDR1 and CDR2: MNHEY, SMNVEV (reference sequence). The CDR3 runs 15 residues. Trimming at V came to 3 bases and at J to 10 bases, leaving 10 bases not matched to a gene. Sample-barcoded 5' priming and a J-beta primer mix drove a second PCR of about 6 to 12 cycles. Via MiXCR, TCRdb re-called the 5' RACE reads, giving one row per CDR3 protein. The sample consists of roughly 800,000 distinct CDR3 sequences, around 25% of them appearing once. In addition, the sample was reused for a study of T cells of mothers and their children. That report adds: Material was donated by three healthy Caucasian mothers and their six children. All RNA that had been extracted was used for cDNA synthesis at approximately 1.4 ug per 15 ul.

The chain combines TRBV27 with TRBJ1-1; 11 bases align to TRBD1. The clonotype originates from a boy younger than 18 in good health. Sequencing used blood. The CDR3, as DNA: TGTGCCAGCAGTTTTGTGGACAGGGGGCTGTTTGGAGCTTTCTTT. This gives the protein CASSFVDRGLFGAFF.